This is a list of T cell receptor beta chains from one sample in a study of spatial heterogeneity in lung cancer. TCRdb reprocessed the 5' RACE reads via MiXCR and lists one record per CDR3 protein. Among about 39,000 distinct CDR3 sequences, roughly 3% were seen once, and the ten largest hold around 34%. The source material was normal lung tissue next to the tumor, sampled at surgery. The source of these receptors is a male donor with early-stage non-small cell lung cancer. The CDR3 runs from the conserved cysteine through the conserved F or W. The order of the fields is CDR3 protein, CDR3 DNA, V gene, J gene, clone size, D gene. D genes are given only for firm matches. For some rows the clone size is stated as once, few or many, or as a class when expanded; others skip it.

CDR3 protein: CASSLRGESSTDTQYF
CDR3 DNA: TGTGCCAGCAGCTTGAGGGGGGAGTCTAGCACAGATACGCAGTATTTT
V gene: TRBV7-6
J gene: TRBJ2-3
clone size: many
D gene: .

CDR3 protein: CSARDITPPGYEQYF
CDR3 DNA: TGCAGTGCTAGAGATATCACCCCGCCGGGCTACGAGCAGTACTTC
V gene: TRBV20-1
J gene: TRBJ2-7
clone size: many
D gene: .

CDR3 protein: CASRQLGDTNEKLFF
CDR3 DNA: TGCGCCAGCCGCCAGCTTGGGGATACTAATGAAAAACTGTTTTTT
V gene: TRBV5-1
J gene: TRBJ1-4
clone size: few
D gene: .

CDR3 protein: CASSQGGGTEAFF
CDR3 DNA: TGTGCCAGCAGCCAAGGAGGGGGGACTGAAGCTTTCTTT
V gene: TRBV3-1
J gene: TRBJ1-1
clone size: .
D gene: .

CDR3 protein: CASSQDGAGTGEFRGYTF
CDR3 DNA: TGCGCCAGCAGCCAAGATGGAGCCGGGACAGGGGAATTTCGGGGCTACACCTTC
V gene: TRBV4-1
J gene: TRBJ1-2
clone size: many
D gene: TRBD1

CDR3 protein: CSASERGRGYF
CDR3 DNA: TGCAGTGCTAGCGAGAGGGGGCGCGGATACTTC
V gene: TRBV20-1
J gene: TRBJ2-7
clone size: .
D gene: TRBD1

CDR3 protein: CASGGRYNEQFF
CDR3 DNA: TGTGCCAGCGGGGGACGGTACAATGAGCAGTTCTTC
V gene: TRBV2
J gene: TRBJ2-1
clone size: many
D gene: .

CDR3 protein: CASSQDRGWPQHF
CDR3 DNA: TGCGCCAGCAGCCAAGACAGGGGGTGGCCCCAGCATTTT
V gene: TRBV4-1
J gene: TRBJ1-5
clone size: many
D gene: TRBD1

CDR3 protein: CSANGAANSPLHF
CDR3 DNA: TGCAGTGCTAATGGGGCAGCTAATTCACCCCTCCACTTT
V gene: TRBV20-1
J gene: TRBJ1-6
clone size: many
D gene: .

CDR3 protein: CASSQKGARSYNEQFF
CDR3 DNA: TGTGCCAGCAGCCAAAAGGGGGCACGCTCCTACAATGAGCAGTTCTTC
V gene: TRBV14
J gene: TRBJ2-1
clone size: many
D gene: TRBD1

CDR3 protein: CSARGQNQETQYF
CDR3 DNA: TGCAGTGCTAGGGGGCAGAACCAAGAGACCCAGTACTTC
V gene: TRBV20-1
J gene: TRBJ2-5
clone size: many
D gene: .

CDR3 protein: CASSPLRTGTTEAFF
CDR3 DNA: TGTGCCAGCAGCCCCCTCCGGACAGGGACCACTGAAGCTTTCTTT
V gene: TRBV3-1
J gene: TRBJ1-1
clone size: many
D gene: TRBD1

CDR3 protein: CASSLDQGSGTEAFF
CDR3 DNA: TGTGCCAGCAGCTTAGACCAGGGGTCGGGCACTGAAGCTTTCTTT
V gene: TRBV11-2
J gene: TRBJ1-1
clone size: many
D gene: .

CDR3 protein: CASRPGASSPLHF
CDR3 DNA: TGTGCCAGCAGACCAGGAGCGAGTTCACCCCTCCACTTT
V gene: TRBV5-5
J gene: TRBJ1-6
clone size: few
D gene: .

CDR3 protein: CSASSANYGYTF
CDR3 DNA: TGCAGTGCTAGCAGCGCTAACTATGGCTACACCTTC
V gene: TRBV20-1
J gene: TRBJ1-2
clone size: many
D gene: .

CDR3 protein: CASSVGSGTDTQYF
CDR3 DNA: TGTGCCAGCAGCGTAGGTTCAGGCACAGATACGCAGTATTTT
V gene: TRBV9
J gene: TRBJ2-3
clone size: many
D gene: .